Following are 11 T cell receptor beta chains from one sample sequenced in a study of cytotoxic CD8 clonotypes in ibrutinib-treated CLL. This table comes from immunoSEQ multiplex PCR, and its TCRdb copy is limited to in-frame clones, with some not included. Of 250,000 to 350,000 clones in the sample, more than 70% were seen once. The source material was PBMCs, sampled at disease progression, from a patient treated with ibrutinib. The receptor source for this set is a human donor with chronic lymphocytic leukemia.

V gene TRBV11-2 combines with J gene TRBJ1-4; a weak D match, TRBD1 (5 bases). The CDR3 runs 13 residues. CDR1 is SGHAT and CDR2 is FQNNGV in the germline V gene. Trimming pared 2 bases from V and 8 bases from J, leaving 9 bases between. CDR3 sequence: CASSLQGWEKLFF. CDR3 in DNA: TGTGCCAGCAGCTTACAGGGTTGGGAAAAACTGTTTTTT. Full variable domain (remainder filled in from reference TRBV11-2 and TRBJ1-4): EAGVAQSPRYKIIEKRQSVAFWCNPISGHATLYWYQQILGQGPKLLIQFQNNGVVDDSQLPKDRFSAERLKGVDSTLKIQPAKLEDSAVYLCASSLQGWEKLFFGSGTQLSVL.

V gene TRBV10-1 combines with J gene TRBJ2-1; TRBD2 is a possible D gene (6 bases). Trimming stripped 2 bases from V and 1 base from J, with 9 bases between. The CDR3 is 15 residues long. CDR1 is WNHNN, CDR2 SYGVQD, per germline (reference sequence). CDR3: CASSEGAGSYNEQFF. CDR3 DNA sequence: TGCGCCAGCAGTGAGGGGGCGGGATCCTACAATGAGCAGTTCTTC.

This chain uses TRBV19 with TRBJ2-5, with D perhaps TRBD2 (5 bases). Germline lookup yields CDR1 LNHDA and CDR2 SQIVND (reference sequence). Trimming cost V 6 bases and J 5 bases, with 13 bases left between them. The CDR3 is made up of 13 amino acids. The CDR3 loop is CASSRGWSETQYF. Written as DNA, the CDR3 is TGTGCCAGTAGCCGGGGTTGGTCGGAGACCCAGTACTTC.

The rearrangement joins TRBV11-2 to TRBJ2-7; 7 nucleotides match TRBD1. The CDR3 runs 15 residues. Germline assignment: CDR1 SGHAT and CDR2 FQNNGV. Unmatched junction bases numbered 12, after V lost 5 bases and J lost 5 bases. This chain's CDR3 is CASSLGQAQAHEQYF. The DNA of the CDR3 is TGTGCCAGCAGCCTCGGACAGGCCCAGGCCCACGAGCAGTACTTC.

This clone occurred once. The rearrangement uses TRBV29-1 and TRBJ2-7, with 7 bases matching TRBD1. Germline loops: CDR1 SQVTM, CDR2 ANQGSEA. The CDR3 is made up of 15 amino acids. The J segment lost 5 bases and the V segment lost 1 base, leaving 11 bases of the junction unmatched. The CDR3 loop is CSVEVRGRGIHEQYF. CDR3 sequence (DNA): TGCAGCGTTGAAGTGAGGGGGCGAGGAATACACGAGCAGTACTTC.

The genes are TRBV29-1 and TRBJ1-4, with no clear D. From germline, CDR1 is SQVTM and CDR2 ANQGSEA. With 4 bases removed from V and 5 bases from J, the gap between germline ends came to 5 bases. The CDR3 is 11 amino acids. The CDR3, as DNA: TGCAGCGTTGGGTGGAATGAAAAACTGTTTTTT. Translating gives CSVGWNEKLFF.

This CDR3 is CASSRSGGNTGELFF. In DNA form, the CDR3 reads TGTGCCAGCAGTCGCAGCGGGGGCAACACCGGGGAGCTGTTTTTT. The chain has TRBV7-3 and TRBJ2-2, with 8 nucleotides matching TRBD2. V shed 6 bases and J 2 bases; nucleotides not matched to a gene: 5. The CDR3 is 15 residues long. Germline V lookup: CDR1 SGHTA, CDR2 FQGTGA.

CDR3 sequence: CASSLGQGVGEKLFF. Written as DNA, the CDR3 is TGTGCCAGCAGCCTCGGACAGGGCGTTGGGGAAAAACTGTTTTTT. The V call is TRBV6-5, the J call TRBJ1-4; 8 bases agree with TRBD1. With 6 bases clipped from V and 8 bases from J, the junction kept 11 bases outside the gene matches. The CDR3 contains 15 residues. From germline, CDR1 is MNHEY and CDR2 SVGAGI.

This clone was detected a few times. CDR3 amino acids: CASRALINQPQHF. The CDR3 bases are TGTGCCAGCAGGGCCCTGATAAATCAGCCCCAGCATTTT. The rearrangement links TRBV2 to TRBJ1-5, with D uncertain. The germline CDR1 and CDR2 sequences are SNHLY and FYNNEI. The ends were cut back, 6 bases at V and 4 bases at J, with 10 bases in the middle. This CDR3 spans 13 amino acids.

The chain joins TRBV2 to TRBJ2-3; D might be TRBD1 (6 bases). The CDR3 spans 15 residues. The V end was cut by 6 bases, the J end by 0 bases, with 13 bases between. CDR1 and CDR2 from the germline V gene are SNHLY and FYNNEI. The CDR3 region is CASRARTGSTDTQYF. The CDR3 region has the DNA TGTGCCAGCAGGGCCCGTACAGGGAGCACAGATACGCAGTATTTT.

CDR3 DNA: TGTGCCAGCTCACCAAAGCCGTATAGCAATCAGCCCCAGCATTTT. Translation: CASSPKPYSNQPQHF. V usage is TRBV18 and J usage is TRBJ1-5; no clear D. V was cut by 2 bases and J by 0 bases, with 8 bases left in between. In germline, CDR1 is KGHSH, CDR2 LQKENI. This CDR3 has 15 amino acids.